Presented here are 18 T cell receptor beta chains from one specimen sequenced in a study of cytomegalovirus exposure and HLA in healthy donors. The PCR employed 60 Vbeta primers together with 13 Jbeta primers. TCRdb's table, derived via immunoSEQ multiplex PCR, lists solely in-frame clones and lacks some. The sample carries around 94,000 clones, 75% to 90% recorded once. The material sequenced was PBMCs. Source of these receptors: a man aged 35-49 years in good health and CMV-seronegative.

This CDR3 reads CASSLPIDSGYTF. DNA for the CDR3: TGTGCCAGCAGCTTACCCATCGACAGTGGCTACACCTTC. This rearrangement joins TRBV5-4 to TRBJ1-2, with a tentative D call TRBD1 (5 bases). The CDR3 runs to 13 residues. Trimming left V 2 bases short and J 7 bases short, with 12 bases between. Germline V CDR1 and CDR2: SGHNT, YYREEE (reference sequence).

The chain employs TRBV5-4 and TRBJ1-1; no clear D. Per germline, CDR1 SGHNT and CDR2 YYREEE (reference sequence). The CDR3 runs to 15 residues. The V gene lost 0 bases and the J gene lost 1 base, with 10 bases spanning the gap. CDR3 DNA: TGTGCCAGCAGCTTGGCTAAACAGACGAACACTGAAGCTTTCTTT. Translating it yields CASSLAKQTNTEAFF.

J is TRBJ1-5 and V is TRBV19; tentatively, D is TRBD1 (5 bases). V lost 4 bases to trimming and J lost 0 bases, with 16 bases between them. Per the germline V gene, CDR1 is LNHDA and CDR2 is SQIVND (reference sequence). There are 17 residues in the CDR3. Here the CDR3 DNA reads TGTGCCAGTAGTACCCGCAACCAGGGTGATAGCAATCAGCCCCAGCATTTT. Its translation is CASSTRNQGDSNQPQHF. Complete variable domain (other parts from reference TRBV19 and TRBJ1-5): DGGITQSPKYLFRKEGQNVTLSCEQNLNHDAMYWYRQDPGQGLRLIYYSQIVNDFQKGDIAEGYSVSREKKESFPLTVTSAQKNPTAFYLCASSTRNQGDSNQPQHFGDGTRLSIL.

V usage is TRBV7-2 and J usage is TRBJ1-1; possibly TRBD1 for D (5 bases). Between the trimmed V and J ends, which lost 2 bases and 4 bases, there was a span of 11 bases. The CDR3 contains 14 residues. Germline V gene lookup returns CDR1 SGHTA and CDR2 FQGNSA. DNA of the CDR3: TGTGCCAGCAGCTTAAGGATCGGGGGCACTGAAGCTTTCTTT. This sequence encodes CASSLRIGGTEAFF.

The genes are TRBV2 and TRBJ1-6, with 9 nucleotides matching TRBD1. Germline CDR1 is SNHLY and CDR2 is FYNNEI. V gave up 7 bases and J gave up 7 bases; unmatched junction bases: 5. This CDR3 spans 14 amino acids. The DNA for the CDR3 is TGTGCCAGCACCGGGACAGGGACCAATTCACCCCTCCACTTT. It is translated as CASTGTGTNSPLHF. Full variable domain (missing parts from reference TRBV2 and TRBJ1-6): EPEVTQTPSHQVTQMGQEVILRCVPISNHLYFYWYRQILGQKVEFLVSFYNNEISEKSEIFDDQFSVERPDGSNFTLKIRSTKLEDSAMYFCASTGTGTNSPLHFGNGTRLTVT.

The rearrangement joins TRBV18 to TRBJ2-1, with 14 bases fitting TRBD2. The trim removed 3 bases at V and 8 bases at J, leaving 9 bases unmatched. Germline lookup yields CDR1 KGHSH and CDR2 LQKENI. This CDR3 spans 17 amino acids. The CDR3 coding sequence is TGTGCCAGCTCACCCATCCGACTAGCGGGGGGGCAAGATGAGCAGTTCTTC. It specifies CASSPIRLAGGQDEQFF.

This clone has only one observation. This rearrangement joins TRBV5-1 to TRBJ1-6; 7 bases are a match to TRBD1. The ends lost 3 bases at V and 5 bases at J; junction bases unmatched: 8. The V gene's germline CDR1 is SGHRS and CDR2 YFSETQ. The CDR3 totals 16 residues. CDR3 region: CASSSGQSGHNSPLHF. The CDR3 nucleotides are TGCGCCAGCAGCTCGGGACAGTCCGGTCATAATTCACCCCTCCACTTT.

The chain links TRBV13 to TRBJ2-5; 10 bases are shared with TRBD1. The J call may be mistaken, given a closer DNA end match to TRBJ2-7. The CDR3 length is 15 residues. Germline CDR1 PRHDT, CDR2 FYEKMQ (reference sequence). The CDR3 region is CASSPRQGATYEQYF. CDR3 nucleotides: TGTGCCAGCAGCCCCCGACAGGGGGCCACCTACGAGCAGTACTTC.

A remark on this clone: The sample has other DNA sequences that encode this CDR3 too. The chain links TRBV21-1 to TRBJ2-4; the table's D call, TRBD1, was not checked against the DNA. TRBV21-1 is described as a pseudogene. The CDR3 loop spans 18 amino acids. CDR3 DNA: TGTGCCAGCAGCAAAGAGGAGGACAGGCTGCTAGCCAAAAACATTCAGTACTTC. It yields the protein CASSKEEDRLLAKNIQYF.

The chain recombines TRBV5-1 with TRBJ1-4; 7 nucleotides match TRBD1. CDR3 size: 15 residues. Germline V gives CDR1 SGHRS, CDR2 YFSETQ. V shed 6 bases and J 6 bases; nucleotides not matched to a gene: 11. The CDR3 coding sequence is TGCGCCAGCAACAGGGGTTCGGCCCCCTATGAAAAACTGTTTTTT. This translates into CASNRGSAPYEKLFF.

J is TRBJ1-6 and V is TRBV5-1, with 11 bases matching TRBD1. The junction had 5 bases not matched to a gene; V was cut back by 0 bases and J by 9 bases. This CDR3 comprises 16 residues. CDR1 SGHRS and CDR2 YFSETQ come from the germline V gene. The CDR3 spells CASSLVGQGGSSPLHF. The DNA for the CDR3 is TGCGCCAGCAGCTTGGTGGGACAGGGGGGGAGTTCACCCCTCCACTTT.

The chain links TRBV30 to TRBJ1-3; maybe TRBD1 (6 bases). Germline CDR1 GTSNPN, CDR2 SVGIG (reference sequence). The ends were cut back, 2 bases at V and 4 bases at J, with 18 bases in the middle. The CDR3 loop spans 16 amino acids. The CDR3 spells CAWSPTGPRRGNTIYF. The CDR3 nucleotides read TGTGCCTGGAGTCCCACAGGGCCACGAAGGGGAAACACCATATATTTT.

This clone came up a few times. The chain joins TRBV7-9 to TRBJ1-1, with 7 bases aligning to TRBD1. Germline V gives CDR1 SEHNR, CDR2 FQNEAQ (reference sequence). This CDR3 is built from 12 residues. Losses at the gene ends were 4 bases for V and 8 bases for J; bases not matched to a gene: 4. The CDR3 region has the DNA TGTGCCAGCAGCTCCCGGGACAGAGAAGCTTTCTTT. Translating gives CASSSRDREAFF.

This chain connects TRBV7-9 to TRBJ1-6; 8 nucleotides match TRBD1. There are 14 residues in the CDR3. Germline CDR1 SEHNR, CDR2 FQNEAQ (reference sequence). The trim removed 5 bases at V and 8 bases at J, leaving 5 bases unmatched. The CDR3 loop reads CASSRDRNDSPLHF. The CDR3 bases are TGTGCCAGCAGCCGGGACAGGAATGATTCACCCCTCCACTTT.

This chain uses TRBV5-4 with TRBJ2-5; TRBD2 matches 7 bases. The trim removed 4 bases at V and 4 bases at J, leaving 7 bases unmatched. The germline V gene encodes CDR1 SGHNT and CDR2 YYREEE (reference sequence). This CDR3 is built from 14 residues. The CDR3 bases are TGTGCCAGCAGCGGAGGACTAGTTCCAGAGACCCAGTACTTC. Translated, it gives CASSGGLVPETQYF. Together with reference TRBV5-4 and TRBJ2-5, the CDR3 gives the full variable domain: ETGVTQSPTHLIKTRGQQVTLRCSSQSGHNTVSWYQQALGQGPQFIFQYYREEENGRGNFPPRFSGLQFPNYSSELNVNALELDDSALYLCASSGGLVPETQYFGPGTRLLVL.

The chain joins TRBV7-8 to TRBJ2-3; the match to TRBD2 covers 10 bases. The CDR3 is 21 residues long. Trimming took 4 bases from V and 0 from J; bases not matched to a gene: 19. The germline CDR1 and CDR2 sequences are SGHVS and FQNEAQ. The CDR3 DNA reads TGTGCCAGCAGCTCCGATATAGCGGGGGGACTATTTAGTGCTAGCACAGATACGCAGTATTTT. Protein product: CASSSDIAGGLFSASTDTQYF.

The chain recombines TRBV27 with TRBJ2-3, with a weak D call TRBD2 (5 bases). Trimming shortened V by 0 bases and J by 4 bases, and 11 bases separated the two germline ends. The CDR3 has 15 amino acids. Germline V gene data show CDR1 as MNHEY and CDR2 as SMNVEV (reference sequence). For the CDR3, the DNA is TGTGCCAGCAGTTTATCAACGGGGATTGCAGATACGCAGTATTTT. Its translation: CASSLSTGIADTQYF.

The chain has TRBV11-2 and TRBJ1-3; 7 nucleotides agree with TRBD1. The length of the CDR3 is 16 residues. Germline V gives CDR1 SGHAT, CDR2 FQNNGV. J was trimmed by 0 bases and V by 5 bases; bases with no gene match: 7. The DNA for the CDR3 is TGTGCCAGCAGCCGGACAGGAGGGCCCTCTGGAAACACCATATATTTT. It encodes CASSRTGGPSGNTIYF.